The rows below give T cell receptor beta chains drawn from one sample of a study of cytomegalovirus exposure and HLA in healthy donors. Data came from immunoSEQ multiplex PCR; TCRdb stores just in-frame clones and leaves some out. The sample carries around 100,000 clones, 76% recorded once. Sequencing was done on a sample of PBMCs. The source of these receptors is a woman younger than 35 in good health and CMV-seropositive. CDR3s include the opening cysteine and the closing phenylalanine or tryptophan. The D gene is left open where the match is weak. Not every row has a clone size; where given, it reads once, few, many or a size class.

D gene	CDR3 length	V gene	J gene	clone size	CDR3 DNA	CDR3 protein
NA	14	TRBV5-1	TRBJ2-5	NA	TGCGCCAGCAGCTTGGCCTGGGGGGGCGAGACCCAGTACTTC	CASSLAWGGETQYF
NA	17	TRBV19	TRBJ1-5	once	TGTGCCAGTAGTATCTCTTTCGCAGGTACTCTTGGTCAGCCCCAGCATTTT	CASSISFAGTLGQPQHF
TRBD1	17	TRBV7-2	TRBJ1-4	NA	TGTGCCAGCAGCCCCTACAGGGGGCGCGGTTTTAATGAAAAACTGTTTTTT	CASSPYRGRGFNEKLFF
TRBD1	15	TRBV11-2	TRBJ2-7	NA	TGTGCCAGCAGCAGACAGGGATTTGGGTCCTACGAGCAGTACTTC	CASSRQGFGSYEQYF
TRBD2	16	TRBV6-5	TRBJ2-4	NA	TGTGCCAGCAGTTACTCGACTAGCTCCGCCAAAAACATTCAGTACTTC	CASSYSTSSAKNIQYF
NA	13	TRBV11-2	TRBJ1-1	once	TGTGCCAGCAGTCTCACAGGGTTCACTGAAGCTTTCTTT	CASSLTGFTEAFF
NA	14	TRBV5-1	TRBJ2-3	NA	TGCGCCAGCAGAACAGGGACTATCACAGATACGCAGTATTTT	CASRTGTITDTQYF
TRBD2	15	TRBV30	TRBJ2-1	NA	TGTGCCTGGAGTGGGACTAGCGGGAGCTTTTATGAGCAGTTCTTC	CAWSGTSGSFYEQFF
NA	13	TRBV30	TRBJ1-4	NA	TGTGCCTGGAGTGGGCGGGGGGTTGAAAAACTGTTTTTT	CAWSGRGVEKLFF
NA	16	TRBV4-1	TRBJ1-5	NA	TGCGCCAGCAGCCAACTCCCCACAGGGTTCAATCAGCCCCAGCATTTT	CASSQLPTGFNQPQHF
NA	14	TRBV2	TRBJ1-6	NA	TGTGCCAGCGGAAAGGGGATGGAGAATTCACCCCTCCACTTT	CASGKGMENSPLHF
TRBD1	15	TRBV28	TRBJ2-3	NA	TGTGCCAGCAGTCCCGGGACAGAAGACACAGATACGCAGTATTTT	CASSPGTEDTDTQYF
TRBD1	13	TRBV2	TRBJ2-1	NA	TGTGCCAGCAGTCGACAGGGTAGCCATGAGCAGTTCTTC	CASSRQGSHEQFF
NA	15	TRBV19	TRBJ2-7	NA	TGTGCCAGTAGTATCGAATCGAGGGTTCCGTACGAGCAGTACTTC	CASSIESRVPYEQYF
TRBD1	14	TRBV12-5	TRBJ2-5	few	TGTGCTAGTGGTCTCGGGGACAGTCGGGAGACCCAGTACTTC	CASGLGDSRETQYF
NA	15	TRBV7-9	TRBJ2-1	NA	TGTGCCAGCAGTCCAGAGCGGCTAGCGTCGAATGAGCAGTTCTTC	CASSPERLASNEQFF
TRBD1	14	TRBV28	TRBJ1-2	NA	TGTGCCAGCAGTTCCCACGACAGGGGTAGTGGCTACACCTTC	CASSSHDRGSGYTF
TRBD1	14	TRBV6-5	TRBJ2-1	NA	TGTGCCAGCAAGGACAGGGGTCGGTACAATGAGCAGTTCTTC	CASKDRGRYNEQFF
NA	11	TRBV5-5	TRBJ1-6	many	TGTGCCAGCAGCCTTTATTCACCCCTCCACTTT	CASSLYSPLHF
NA	13	TRBV19	TRBJ1-6	NA	TGTGCCAGTACCAGGAATGAGGGTTCACCCCTCCACTTT	CASTRNEGSPLHF
NA	16	TRBV10-3	TRBJ2-7	once	TGTGCCATCACACCTAACCCCCCTGGGGCAGCCTACGAGCAGTACTTC	CAITPNPPGAAYEQYF
TRBD1	14	TRBV5-1	TRBJ1-1	NA	TGCGCCAGCAGCCCAAACAGGGGGGGCACTGAAGCTTTCTTT	CASSPNRGGTEAFF